The 28 T cell receptor beta chains below all came from one sample that was sequenced in a study of technical replicates of blood from a few donors (TCRdb year 2017). Libraries were made using the immunoSEQ multiplex PCR assay. This is the immuneACCESS table as TCRdb keeps it, with only in-frame sequences that have V and J called. A part of the clones is gone; compared with another copy, unresolved V genes explain less than half, and the rest is unexplained. For this sample the table gives approximately 69,000 clones, of which around 97% were detected only once. The ten largest clonotypes hold approximately 0.2% of the sample. What was sequenced was T cells isolated from PBMCs. The receptors originated from a human donor in good health.

The J gene is TRBJ2-4, the V gene TRBV7-2; no clear D gene. Germline V gives CDR1 SGHTA, CDR2 FQGNSA. CDR3 size: 13 residues. The V gene lost 7 bases and the J gene lost 0 bases, with 7 bases spanning the gap. The CDR3 region is CASISEAKNIQYF. CDR3 DNA sequence: TGTGCCAGCATCTCAGAAGCCAAAAACATTCAGTACTTC.

The CDR3 region is CASSQRVNEQFF. The CDR3 nucleotides read TGTGCCAGCAGTCAGCGGGTCAATGAGCAGTTCTTC. The rearrangement uses TRBV7-6 and TRBJ2-1, with D perhaps TRBD2 (6 bases). V was cut by 6 bases and J by 6 bases, with 9 bases left in between. The germline gives CDR1 SGHVS, CDR2 FNYEAQ. The CDR3 spans 12 residues.

This clone was seen once. This rearrangement joins TRBV9 to TRBJ2-7, with D possibly TRBD1 on 6 matching bases. This CDR3 spans 14 amino acids. CDR1 and CDR2 from the germline V gene are SGDLS and YYNGEE. Trimming cost V 6 bases and J 4 bases, with 17 bases left between them. The CDR3 DNA reads TGTGCCAGCACCCCCGCCGAGGGGGAGTACGAGCAGTACTTC. It translates to CASTPAEGEYEQYF.

The V call is TRBV7-8, the J call TRBJ2-7, with 8 positions matching TRBD1. This CDR3 is built from 15 residues. After removal of 4 bases from V and 4 bases from J, the junction contained 9 bases not matched to a gene. The germline gives CDR1 SGHVS, CDR2 FQNEAQ. The CDR3 loop is CASSSGTGRGYEQYF. CDR3 nucleotide sequence: TGTGCCAGCAGCTCGGGGACAGGAAGGGGATACGAGCAGTACTTC.

CDR3 region: CASSVGGYEQYF. The CDR3 DNA reads as TGTGCCAGCAGCGTCGGGGGATACGAGCAGTACTTC. The chain is built from TRBV7-9 and TRBJ2-7, with a weak D call TRBD2 (6 bases). Germline V gene sequence: CDR1 SEHNR, CDR2 FQNEAQ (reference sequence). Trimming cost V 5 bases and J 4 bases, with 9 bases left between them. This CDR3 spans 12 amino acids.

This clone was seen once. The chain employs TRBV6-6 and TRBJ1-1; 8 bases agree with TRBD1. Germline CDR1 MNHNY, CDR2 SVGAGI (reference sequence). The CDR3 covers 14 residues. The V segment lost 2 bases and the J segment 8 bases; nucleotides outside the gene matches: 7. The CDR3 region has the DNA TGTGCCAGCAGTTACGCCGGGACAGGATCGGAAGCTTTCTTT. This gives the protein CASSYAGTGSEAFF.

The chain is built from TRBV19 and TRBJ1-2; D ambiguous. The germline V gene has CDR1 LNHDA and CDR2 SQIVND (reference sequence). V was clipped by 0 bases and J by 5 bases, with 7 bases between them. The CDR3 runs 13 residues. CDR3 sequence reads: CASSIEGVYGYTF. CDR3 nucleotides: TGTGCCAGTAGTATAGAGGGAGTTTATGGCTACACCTTC.

In this sample, this clone turned up once. This chain joins TRBV2 and TRBJ1-1, with 8 bases matching TRBD1. CDR1 and CDR2 from the germline V gene are SNHLY and FYNNEI. CDR3 length: 14 amino acids. The J segment lost 7 bases and the V segment lost 6 bases, leaving 10 bases of the junction unmatched. The CDR3 loop is CASSPQGARNEAFF. As DNA, the CDR3 is TGTGCCAGCAGCCCCCAGGGGGCGCGAAATGAAGCTTTCTTT.

V usage is TRBV18 and J usage is TRBJ2-7, with 11 positions matching TRBD2. Looked up from germline, CDR1 is KGHSH and CDR2 is LQKENI. The J segment lost 0 bases and the V segment lost 7 bases, leaving 2 bases of the junction unmatched. The CDR3 runs 14 residues. CDR3 amino acids: CASLTSGSSYEQYF. Written as DNA, the CDR3 is TGTGCCAGCTTAACTAGCGGGAGCTCCTACGAGCAGTACTTC.

The chain is built from TRBV13 and TRBJ2-7, with D possibly matching TRBD1 (6 bases). The CDR3 runs to 15 residues. Germline lookup yields CDR1 PRHDT and CDR2 FYEKMQ (reference sequence). V lost 4 bases to trimming and J lost 2 bases, with 15 bases between them. In DNA form, the CDR3 reads TGTGCCAGCAGCTCAAAACACAGGGACCCCTACGAGCAGTACTTC. Protein: CASSSKHRDPYEQYF.

V usage is TRBV6-4 and J usage is TRBJ1-2, with D perhaps matching TRBD1 (6 bases). The V gene's germline CDR1 is MRHNA and CDR2 SNTAGT. V dropped 0 bases and J dropped 7 bases, with 18 bases sitting between them. The CDR3 runs to 16 residues. For the CDR3, the DNA is TGTGCCAGCAGTGACTCGATTGGGGGCGGTCCTGTTGGCTACACCTTC. It specifies CASSDSIGGGPVGYTF.

The chain joins TRBV7-8 to TRBJ1-2; tentatively, D is TRBD1 (6 bases). V was pared by 1 base and J by 1 base, with 13 bases between. The CDR3 has 16 residues. CDR1 SGHVS and CDR2 FQNEAQ come from the germline V gene. CDR3 sequence (DNA): TGTGCCAGCAGCTTAGTGGTGGGGGCTGATAACTATGGCTACACCTTC. This codes for CASSLVVGADNYGYTF.

The chain has TRBV19 and TRBJ1-6, with 7 bases identical to TRBD1. CDR3 length: 14 residues. CDR1 and CDR2 (germline): LNHDA, SQIVND (reference sequence). Trimming at V came to 2 bases and at J to 13 bases, leaving 8 bases not matched to a gene. The CDR3 loop reads CASSIRDRGTPLHF. The CDR3, as DNA: TGTGCCAGTAGTATACGGGACAGAGGTACGCCCCTCCACTTT.

The chain recombines TRBV6-1 with TRBJ2-7, with D tentatively TRBD1 (5 bases). Germline V gene sequence: CDR1 MNHNS, CDR2 SASEGT. V lost 3 bases to trimming and J lost 0 bases, with 12 bases between them. This CDR3 is 15 amino acids long. The CDR3 reads CASSESQGVSYEQYF. The DNA of the CDR3 is TGTGCCAGCAGTGAGAGCCAGGGTGTCTCCTACGAGCAGTACTTC.

The J gene is TRBJ2-2, the V gene TRBV2, with D maybe TRBD1 (9 bases). Germline CDR1 is SNHLY and CDR2 is FYNNEI. V shed 8 bases and J shed 5 bases, with 24 bases lying between them. This CDR3 region has 17 residues. CDR3 region: CASDGQGKAGVTGELFF. The CDR3, as DNA: TGTGCCAGCGATGGACAGGGGAAAGCGGGGGTTACCGGGGAGCTGTTTTTT.

This chain uses TRBV5-6 with TRBJ2-7; possible D gene TRBD2, 5 bases. The CDR3 has 14 residues. Germline V gene sequence: CDR1 SGHDT, CDR2 YYEEEE. V was pared by 2 bases and J by 1 base, with 10 bases between. This CDR3 reads CASSFVGDSYEQYF. In nucleotides, the CDR3 is TGTGCCAGCAGCTTTGTCGGGGATTCCTACGAGCAGTACTTC.

V is TRBV5-1 and J is TRBJ1-2, with D unresolved. This CDR3 comprises 17 residues. From germline, CDR1 is SGHRS and CDR2 YFSETQ. V was clipped by 0 bases and J by 5 bases, with 20 bases between them. CDR3 protein: CASSLGYGEASDYGYTF. The CDR3 DNA follows: TGCGCCAGCAGCTTGGGTTACGGTGAAGCGTCCGATTATGGCTACACCTTC. Supplemented by reference TRBV5-1 and TRBJ1-2, the full variable domain reads KAGVTQTPRYLIKTRGQQVTLSCSPISGHRSVSWYQQTPGQGLQFLFEYFSETQRNKGNFPGRFSGRQFSNSRSEMNVSTLELGDSALYLCASSLGYGEASDYGYTFGSGTRLTVV.

A single count supports this clone. The rearrangement links TRBV6-1 to TRBJ2-7, with D perhaps matching TRBD1 (5 bases). Per germline, CDR1 MNHNS and CDR2 SASEGT. CDR3 size: 15 residues. With 2 bases removed from V and 1 base from J, the gap between germline ends came to 12 bases. The CDR3 nucleotides read TGTGCCAGCAGTGAAAAAGGGGATTCGTCCTACGAGCAGTACTTC. Amino acid sequence: CASSEKGDSSYEQYF.

V and J are TRBV6-5 and TRBJ2-7; D gene uncertain. The CDR3 runs to 14 residues. The germline V gene encodes CDR1 MNHEY and CDR2 SVGAGI. V lost 7 bases, J lost 2 bases, and 15 bases lay in between. The CDR3: CASTNTALTYEQYF. Here the CDR3 DNA reads TGTGCCAGCACTAATACCGCGCTCACCTACGAGCAGTACTTC.

V is TRBV20-1 and J is TRBJ1-2; possible D gene TRBD1, 5 bases. The CDR3 has 11 amino acids. Germline V lookup: CDR1 DFQATT, CDR2 SNEGSKA (reference sequence). Trimming removed 2 bases at V and 7 bases at J, with 8 bases between. The CDR3 loop is CSARRDSGYTF. The CDR3 DNA is TGCAGTGCTAGACGGGACTCTGGCTACACCTTC.

This rearrangement joins TRBV5-1 to TRBJ2-3; 8 bases line up with TRBD2. CDR1 is SGHRS, CDR2 YFSETQ, per germline. The ends lost 0 bases at V and 1 base at J; junction bases unmatched: 4. This CDR3 is built from 16 residues. The CDR3 coding sequence is TGCGCCAGCAGCTTGGGTGCGGGGGGAGGCACAGATACGCAGTATTTT. Protein product: CASSLGAGGGTDTQYF. Full variable domain (rest looked up from reference TRBV5-1 and TRBJ2-3): KAGVTQTPRYLIKTRGQQVTLSCSPISGHRSVSWYQQTPGQGLQFLFEYFSETQRNKGNFPGRFSGRQFSNSRSEMNVSTLELGDSALYLCASSLGAGGGTDTQYFGPGTRLTVL.

The chain couples TRBV5-4 to TRBJ2-7; 7 bases match TRBD1. CDR3 length: 16 amino acids. V trimming: 2 bases; J trimming: 1 base; junction bases outside the gene matches: 9. Germline CDR1 reads SGHNT; CDR2 reads YYREEE (reference sequence). CDR3 protein: CASSFGQASRSYEQYF. The CDR3 DNA is TGTGCCAGCAGCTTTGGACAGGCATCCCGTTCCTACGAGCAGTACTTC.

The chain uses TRBV2 and TRBJ2-3, with 9 bases identical to TRBD2. Losses at the gene ends were 10 bases for V and 5 bases for J; bases not matched to a gene: 16. Germline V gene lookup returns CDR1 SNHLY and CDR2 FYNNEI. The CDR3 loop spans 16 amino acids. The CDR3 DNA follows: TGTGCCATCTTACTACAGCGGGTTAGCGGGAGAGATACGCAGTATTTT. Its protein product is CAILLQRVSGRDTQYF.

The chain combines TRBV6-6 with TRBJ2-7, with 8 bases that match TRBD1. This CDR3 region has 15 residues. Looked up from germline, CDR1 is MNHNY and CDR2 is SVGAGI (reference sequence). V was pared by 0 bases and J by 2 bases, with 3 bases of the junction left unmatched. This chain's CDR3 is CASSYSGQDAYEQYF. The CDR3 DNA sequence: TGTGCCAGCAGTTACTCGGGACAGGACGCCTACGAGCAGTACTTC.

This clone was recorded once. This sequence joins TRBV11-2 and TRBJ2-5, with a possible D match to TRBD2 (5 bases). Germline CDR1 reads SGHAT; CDR2 reads FQNNGV. The CDR3 is made up of 16 amino acids. The germline V and J ends were trimmed by 0 bases and 6 bases, with 17 bases remaining between them. CDR3 amino acids: CASSLDLPGSGKTQYF. Here the CDR3 DNA reads TGTGCCAGCAGCTTAGATCTCCCGGGGTCTGGAAAGACCCAGTACTTC.

V gene TRBV7-8 combines with J gene TRBJ2-5; D possibly corresponds to TRBD1 (6 bases). The germline V and J ends were trimmed by 3 bases and 5 bases, with 22 bases remaining between them. The CDR3 covers 17 residues. The germline gives CDR1 SGHVS, CDR2 FQNEAQ. CDR3 residues: CASSFVLGGGAGETQYF. CDR3 bases: TGTGCCAGCAGCTTCGTCTTGGGTGGGGGCGCGGGTGAGACCCAGTACTTC.

The CDR3 is CASSLSGVATF. The DNA for the CDR3 is TGTGCCAGCAGCTTATCGGGGGTTGCCACCTTC. The V gene is TRBV7-9, the J gene TRBJ1-2; possible D gene TRBD1, 5 bases. CDR1 SEHNR and CDR2 FQNEAQ come from the germline V gene (reference sequence). The CDR3 covers 11 residues. Trimming pared 2 bases from V and 13 bases from J, leaving 11 bases between.

The chain combines TRBV5-1 with TRBJ2-2; 8 bases match TRBD1. CDR3 length equals 15 residues. CDR1 is SGHRS, CDR2 YFSETQ, per germline. Trimming at V came to 1 base and at J to 6 bases, leaving 5 bases not matched to a gene. This chain's CDR3 is CASSLQQGGAGELFF. The DNA for the CDR3 is TGCGCCAGCAGCTTGCAACAGGGGGGCGCCGGGGAGCTGTTTTTT.